The 12 T cell receptor beta chains reported below all come from one sample, sequenced in a study of neurological immune-mediated disorders. Via MiXCR, TCRdb re-called the 5' RACE reads, giving one row per CDR3 protein. The sample shows over 55,000 distinct CDR3 sequences, under 2.5% of them seen only once. Source material: PBMCs. The receptors derive from a man in his fifties with multiple sclerosis.

There are many counts of this clonotype. The rearrangement links TRBV9 to TRBJ1-1; D is unclear. The germline V gene has CDR1 SGDLS and CDR2 YYNGEE. The CDR3 has 13 residues. The V and J ends lost 0 bases and 1 base respectively, with 4 bases between them. The CDR3 DNA reads as TGTGCCAGCAGCGTAGAACAGAACACTGAAGCTTTCTTT. This sequence encodes CASSVEQNTEAFF.

This clonotype occurred many times. J is TRBJ2-3 and V is TRBV20-1; 9 nucleotides match TRBD1. The germline V gene has CDR1 DFQATT and CDR2 SNEGSKA (reference sequence). The CDR3 has 18 residues. Trimming at V came to 1 base and at J to 2 bases, leaving 13 bases not matched to a gene. The CDR3 DNA sequence: TGCAGTGCTAGAGGTCGGGACAGGGCCAAGTATCTCACAGATACGCAGTATTTT. This gives the protein CSARGRDRAKYLTDTQYF.

In its sample, this clonotype was seen many times. V usage is TRBV20-1 and J usage is TRBJ2-1; D unclear. Per germline, CDR1 DFQATT and CDR2 SNEGSKA (reference sequence). The CDR3 has 12 residues. Deletions cut 2 bases from V and 7 bases from J, with 9 bases between. This CDR3 is CSARKGWNEQFF. In DNA form, the CDR3 reads TGCAGTGCTAGAAAAGGGTGGAATGAGCAGTTCTTC.

This clonotype was seen ten or more times. The gene calls are TRBV5-1 and TRBJ1-2; 8 bases are shared with TRBD1. CDR3 length: 14 residues. The germline gives CDR1 SGHRS, CDR2 YFSETQ. V shed 0 bases, J shed 7 bases, and the junction held 5 bases outside the gene matches. As DNA, the CDR3 is TGCGCCAGCAGCTTGGCCGGGACAGGAGGTGGCTACACCTTC. This codes for CASSLAGTGGGYTF.

This clonotype showed up many times. The chain couples TRBV7-2 to TRBJ1-5; no clear D. CDR1 is SGHTA and CDR2 is FQGNSA in the germline V gene. The CDR3 contains 13 residues. V lost 8 bases, J lost 6 bases, and 14 bases lay in between. The CDR3 loop is CASQDPSGQPQHF. The CDR3 bases are TGTGCCAGCCAGGACCCCAGTGGTCAGCCCCAGCATTTT.

The sample holds many counts of this clonotype. The rearrangement uses TRBV5-1 and TRBJ2-3; 8 nucleotides line up with TRBD1. This CDR3 is built from 14 residues. The V and J ends lost 4 bases and 4 bases, in that order; junction bases with no gene match: 5. The germline gives CDR1 SGHRS, CDR2 YFSETQ. CDR3 protein: CASSLGQAADTQYF. The CDR3 bases are TGCGCCAGCAGCCTGGGACAGGCGGCAGATACGCAGTATTTT.

This clonotype was seen ten or more times. This chain links TRBV7-2 with TRBJ1-3, with 12 bases lining up with TRBD1. The V gene end was trimmed by 0 bases and the J gene end by 4 bases; junction bases not matched to a gene: 1. CDR3 size: 16 residues. Germline V gives CDR1 SGHTA, CDR2 FQGNSA. DNA of the CDR3: TGTGCCAGCAGCTTAGCGGGGACAGGGGGCGGAAACACCATATATTTT. Translated: CASSLAGTGGGNTIYF.

This clonotype was detected many times. This chain uses TRBV6-1 with TRBJ1-5, with D unresolved. The CDR3 has 14 residues. V lost 0 bases, J lost 7 bases, and 10 bases lay in between. Germline V gene lookup returns CDR1 MNHNS and CDR2 SASEGT. CDR3 region: CASSEAQSGQPQHF. CDR3 in DNA: TGTGCCAGCAGTGAAGCGCAGAGTGGGCAGCCCCAGCATTTT.

This clonotype was counted at least ten times. The chain employs TRBV12-3 or TRBV12-4 and TRBJ1-2; the D gene is possibly TRBD1 (5 bases). The CDR3 consists of 14 residues. V lost 6 bases and J lost 6, with 17 bases in between. CDR3 nucleotide sequence: TGTGCCAGCAGCCGGGACCCCCAATGGGATGGCTACACCTTC. This sequence encodes CASSRDPQWDGYTF.

The sample holds many counts of this clonotype. This chain uses TRBV11-2 with TRBJ2-5; TRBD1 agrees at 8 bases. The CDR3 totals 16 residues. CDR1 and CDR2 (germline): SGHAT, FQNNGV. Trimming took 5 bases from V and 5 from J; bases not matched to a gene: 13. CDR3 protein: CASSAYVAGGRETQYF. Here the CDR3 DNA reads TGTGCCAGCAGCGCCTATGTGGCAGGGGGCCGGGAGACCCAGTACTTC. Filled out from reference TRBV11-2 and TRBJ2-5, the complete variable domain reads EAGVAQSPRYKIIEKRQSVAFWCNPISGHATLYWYQQILGQGPKLLIQFQNNGVVDDSQLPKDRFSAERLKGVDSTLKIQPAKLEDSAVYLCASSAYVAGGRETQYFGPGTRLLVL.

This clonotype was counted many times. This chain joins TRBV20-1 and TRBJ2-5; D could derive from TRBD1 or TRBD2 (5 bases each). CDR3 length: 15 residues. In germline, CDR1 is DFQATT, CDR2 SNEGSKA (reference sequence). V was shortened by 3 bases and J by 1 base, with 15 bases between the two germline ends. The CDR3 loop reads CSASPRESRQETQYF. Written as DNA, the CDR3 is TGCAGTGCTAGCCCCAGGGAGTCTCGCCAAGAGACCCAGTACTTC.

This clonotype showed up many times. V is TRBV11-2 and J is TRBJ2-4; D ambiguous. The length of the CDR3 is 14 residues. Germline V lookup: CDR1 SGHAT, CDR2 FQNNGV. V was clipped by 1 base and J by 9 bases, with 13 bases between them. The CDR3 coding sequence is TGTGCCAGCAGCTTAGTAGACCCCCGGAGCATTCAGTACTTC. Residues: CASSLVDPRSIQYF.